The present TCR beta chain was sequenced within a study of cytomegalovirus exposure and HLA in healthy donors. Germline assignment: CDR1 MNHEY and CDR2 SMNVEV (reference sequence). This CDR3 has 13 amino acids. The V end lost 5 bases, the J end lost 4 bases, and 12 bases lay between the germline ends. Primers: 60 Vbeta forward and 13 Jbeta reverse. Sequenced by immunoSEQ multiplex PCR; TCRdb stores in-frame clones only, minus some. Of 100,000 to 150,000 clones listed, roughly 71% are singletons. The sample taken for sequencing was PBMCs. The chain recombines TRBV27 with TRBJ2-7; the D gene is possibly TRBD2 (7 bases). The TCR comes from a woman in her 40s in good health and CMV-seropositive. Here the CDR3 DNA reads TGTGCCAGCAGTCGGGGGGCCATTTACGAGCAGTACTTC. Translated: CASSRGAIYEQYF.